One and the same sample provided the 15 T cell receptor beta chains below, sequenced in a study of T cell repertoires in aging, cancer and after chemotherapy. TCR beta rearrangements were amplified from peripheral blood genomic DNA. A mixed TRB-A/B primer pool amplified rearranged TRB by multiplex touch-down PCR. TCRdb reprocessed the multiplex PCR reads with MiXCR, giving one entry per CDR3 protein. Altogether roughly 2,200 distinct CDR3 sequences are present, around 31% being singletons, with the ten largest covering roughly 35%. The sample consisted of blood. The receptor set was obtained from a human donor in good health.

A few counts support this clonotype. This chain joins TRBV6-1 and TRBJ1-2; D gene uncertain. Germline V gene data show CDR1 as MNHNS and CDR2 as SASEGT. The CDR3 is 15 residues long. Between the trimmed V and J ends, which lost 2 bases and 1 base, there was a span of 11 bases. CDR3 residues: CASSELVGNNYGYTF. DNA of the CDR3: TGTGCCAGCAGTGAATTGGTCGGTAATAACTATGGCTACACCTTC.

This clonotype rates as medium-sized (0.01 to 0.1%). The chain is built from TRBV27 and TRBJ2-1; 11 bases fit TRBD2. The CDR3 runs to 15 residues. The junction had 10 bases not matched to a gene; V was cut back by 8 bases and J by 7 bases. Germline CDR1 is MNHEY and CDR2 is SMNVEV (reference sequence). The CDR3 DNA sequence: TGTGCCAGCCTGGAATTAGCGGGAGGGCAGAATGAGCAGTTCTTC. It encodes CASLELAGGQNEQFF.

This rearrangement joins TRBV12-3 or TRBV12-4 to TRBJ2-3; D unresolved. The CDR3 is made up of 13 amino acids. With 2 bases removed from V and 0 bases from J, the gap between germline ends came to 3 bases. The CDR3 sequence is CASSLSSTDTQYF. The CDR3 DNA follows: TGTGCCAGCAGTTTATCCAGCACAGATACGCAGTATTTT.

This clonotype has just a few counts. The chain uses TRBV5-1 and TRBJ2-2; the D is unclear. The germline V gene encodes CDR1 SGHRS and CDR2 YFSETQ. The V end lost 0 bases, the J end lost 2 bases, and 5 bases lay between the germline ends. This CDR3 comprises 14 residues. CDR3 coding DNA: TGCGCCAGCAGCTTGGGACAAAACACCGGGGAGCTGTTTTTT. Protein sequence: CASSLGQNTGELFF.

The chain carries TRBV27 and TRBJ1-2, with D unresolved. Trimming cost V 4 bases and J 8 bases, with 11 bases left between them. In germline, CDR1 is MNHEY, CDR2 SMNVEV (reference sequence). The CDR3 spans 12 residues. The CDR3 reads CASSYDGFGYTF. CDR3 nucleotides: TGTGCCAGCAGTTATGACGGATTCGGCTACACCTTC.

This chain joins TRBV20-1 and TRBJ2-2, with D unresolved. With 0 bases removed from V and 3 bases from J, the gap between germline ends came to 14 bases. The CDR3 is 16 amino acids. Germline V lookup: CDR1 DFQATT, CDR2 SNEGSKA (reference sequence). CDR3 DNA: TGCAGTGCTAGAGATTTTCGGACGGCCGACACCGGGGAGCTGTTTTTT. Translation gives CSARDFRTADTGELFF.

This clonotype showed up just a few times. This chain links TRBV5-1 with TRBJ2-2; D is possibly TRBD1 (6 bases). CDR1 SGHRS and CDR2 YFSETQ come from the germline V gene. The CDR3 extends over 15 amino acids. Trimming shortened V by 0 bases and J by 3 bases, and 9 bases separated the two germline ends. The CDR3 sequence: CASSLEGHHTGELFF. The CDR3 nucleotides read TGCGCCAGCAGCTTGGAGGGACACCACACCGGGGAGCTGTTTTTT. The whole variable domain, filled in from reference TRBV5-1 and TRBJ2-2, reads KAGVTQTPRYLIKTRGQQVTLSCSPISGHRSVSWYQQTPGQGLQFLFEYFSETQRNKGNFPGRFSGRQFSNSRSEMNVSTLELGDSALYLCASSLEGHHTGELFFGEGSRLTVL.

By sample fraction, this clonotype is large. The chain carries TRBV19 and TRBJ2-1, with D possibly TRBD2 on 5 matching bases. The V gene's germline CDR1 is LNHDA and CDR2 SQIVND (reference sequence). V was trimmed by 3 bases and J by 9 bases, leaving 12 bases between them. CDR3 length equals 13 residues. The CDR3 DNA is TGTGCCAGTAGTATCGGCAGCAGCGGTGAGCAGTTCTTC. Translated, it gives CASSIGSSGEQFF.

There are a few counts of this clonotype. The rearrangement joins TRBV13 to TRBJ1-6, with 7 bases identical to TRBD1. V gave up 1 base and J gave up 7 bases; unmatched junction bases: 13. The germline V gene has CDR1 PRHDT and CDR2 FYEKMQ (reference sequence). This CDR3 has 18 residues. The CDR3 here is CASSLAGHSGTVNSPLHF. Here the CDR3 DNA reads TGTGCCAGCAGCTTAGCAGGGCATTCCGGGACAGTAAATTCACCCCTCCACTTT.

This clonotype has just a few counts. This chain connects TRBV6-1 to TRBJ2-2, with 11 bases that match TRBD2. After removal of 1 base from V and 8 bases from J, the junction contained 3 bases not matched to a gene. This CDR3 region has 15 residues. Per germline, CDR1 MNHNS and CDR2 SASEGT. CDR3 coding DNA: TGTGCCAGCAGTGAAGGACTAGCGGGATTAGGGGAGCTGTTTTTT. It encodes CASSEGLAGLGELFF.

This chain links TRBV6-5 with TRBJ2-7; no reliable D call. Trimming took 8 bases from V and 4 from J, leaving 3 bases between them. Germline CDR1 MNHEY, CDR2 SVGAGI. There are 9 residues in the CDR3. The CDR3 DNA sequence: TGTGCCAGCGGGTACGAGCAGTACTTC. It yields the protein CASGYEQYF.

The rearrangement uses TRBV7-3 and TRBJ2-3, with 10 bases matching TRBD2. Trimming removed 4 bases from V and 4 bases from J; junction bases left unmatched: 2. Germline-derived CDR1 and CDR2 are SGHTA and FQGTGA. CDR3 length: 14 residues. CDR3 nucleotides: TGTGCCAGCAGCTCACTAGCGGGACCAGATACGCAGTATTTT. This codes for CASSSLAGPDTQYF. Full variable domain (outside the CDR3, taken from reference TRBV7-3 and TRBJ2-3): GAGVSQTPSNKVTEKGKYVELRCDPISGHTALYWYRQSLGQGPEFLIYFQGTGAADDSGLPNDRFFAVRPEGSVSTLKIQRTERGDSAVYLCASSSLAGPDTQYFGPGTRLTVL.

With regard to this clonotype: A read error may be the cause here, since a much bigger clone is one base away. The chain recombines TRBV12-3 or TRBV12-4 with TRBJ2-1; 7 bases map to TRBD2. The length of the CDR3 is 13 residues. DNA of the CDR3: TGTGCCACCCTGGGAGGGATGGGCAATGAGAAGTTCTTC. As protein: CATLGGMGNEKFF.

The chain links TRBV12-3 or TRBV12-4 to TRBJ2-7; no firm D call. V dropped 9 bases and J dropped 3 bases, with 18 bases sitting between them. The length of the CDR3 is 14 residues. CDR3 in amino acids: CARKMGLLLYEQYF. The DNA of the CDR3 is TGTGCCAGGAAAATGGGGTTGCTACTCTACGAGCAGTACTTC.

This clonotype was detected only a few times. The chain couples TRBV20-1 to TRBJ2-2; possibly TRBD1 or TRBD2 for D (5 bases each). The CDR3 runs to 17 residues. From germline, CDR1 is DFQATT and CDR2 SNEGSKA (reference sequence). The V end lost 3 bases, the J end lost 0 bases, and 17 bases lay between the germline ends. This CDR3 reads CSARGRMAGANTGELFF. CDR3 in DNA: TGCAGTGCTAGGGGACGGATGGCAGGAGCGAACACCGGGGAGCTGTTTTTT.